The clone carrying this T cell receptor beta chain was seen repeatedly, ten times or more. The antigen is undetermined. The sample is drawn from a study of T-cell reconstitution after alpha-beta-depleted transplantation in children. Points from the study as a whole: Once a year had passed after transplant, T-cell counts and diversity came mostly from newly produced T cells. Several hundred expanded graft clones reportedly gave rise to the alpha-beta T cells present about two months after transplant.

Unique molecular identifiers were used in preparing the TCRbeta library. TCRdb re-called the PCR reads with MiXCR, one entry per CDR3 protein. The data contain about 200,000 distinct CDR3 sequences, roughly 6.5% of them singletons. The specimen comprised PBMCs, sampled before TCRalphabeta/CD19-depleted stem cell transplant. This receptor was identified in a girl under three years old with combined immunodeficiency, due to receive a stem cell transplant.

The CDR3 region is CSVLLTTNEKLFF. The CDR3 DNA reads as TGCAGCGTCCTCCTTACAACTAATGAAAAACTGTTTTTT. The J gene is TRBJ1-4, the V gene TRBV29-1, with no clear D. The length of the CDR3 is 13 residues. Germline V gene lookup returns CDR1 SQVTM and CDR2 ANQGSEA. V lost 6 bases and J 0 bases, leaving 8 bases between the germline ends.